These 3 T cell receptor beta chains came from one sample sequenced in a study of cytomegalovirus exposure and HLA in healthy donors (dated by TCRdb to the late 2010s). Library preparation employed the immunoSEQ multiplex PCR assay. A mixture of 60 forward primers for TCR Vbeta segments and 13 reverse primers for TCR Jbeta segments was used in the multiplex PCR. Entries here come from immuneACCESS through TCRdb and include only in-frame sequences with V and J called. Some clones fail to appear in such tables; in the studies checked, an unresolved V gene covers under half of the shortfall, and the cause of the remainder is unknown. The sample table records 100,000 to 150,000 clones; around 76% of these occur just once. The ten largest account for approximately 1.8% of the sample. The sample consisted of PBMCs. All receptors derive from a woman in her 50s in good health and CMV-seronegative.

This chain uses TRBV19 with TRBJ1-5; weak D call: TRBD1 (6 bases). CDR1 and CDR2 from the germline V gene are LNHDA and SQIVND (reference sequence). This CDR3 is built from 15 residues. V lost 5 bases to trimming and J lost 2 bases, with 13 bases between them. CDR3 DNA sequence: TGTGCCAGTAGTTTACAGGGTCTGCGCAATCAGCCCCAGCATTTT. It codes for CASSLQGLRNQPQHF.

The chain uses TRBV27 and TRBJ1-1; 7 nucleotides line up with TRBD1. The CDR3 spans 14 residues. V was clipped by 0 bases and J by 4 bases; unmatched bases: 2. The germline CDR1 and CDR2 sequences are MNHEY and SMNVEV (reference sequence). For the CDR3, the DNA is TGTGCCAGCAGTTTATCGCCAGGGGGCACTGAAGCTTTCTTT. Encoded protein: CASSLSPGGTEAFF.

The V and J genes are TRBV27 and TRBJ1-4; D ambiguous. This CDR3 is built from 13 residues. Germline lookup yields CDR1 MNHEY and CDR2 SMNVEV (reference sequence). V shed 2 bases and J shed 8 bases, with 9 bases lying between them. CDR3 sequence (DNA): TGTGCCAGCAGTTTACCGGGTGGCGAAAAACTGTTTTTT. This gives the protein CASSLPGGEKLFF. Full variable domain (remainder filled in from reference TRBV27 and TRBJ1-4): EAQVTQNPRYLITVTGKKLTVTCSQNMNHEYMSWYRQDPGLGLRQIYYSMNVEVTDKGDVPEGYKVSRKEKRNFPLILESPSPNQTSLYFCASSLPGGEKLFFGSGTQLSVL.